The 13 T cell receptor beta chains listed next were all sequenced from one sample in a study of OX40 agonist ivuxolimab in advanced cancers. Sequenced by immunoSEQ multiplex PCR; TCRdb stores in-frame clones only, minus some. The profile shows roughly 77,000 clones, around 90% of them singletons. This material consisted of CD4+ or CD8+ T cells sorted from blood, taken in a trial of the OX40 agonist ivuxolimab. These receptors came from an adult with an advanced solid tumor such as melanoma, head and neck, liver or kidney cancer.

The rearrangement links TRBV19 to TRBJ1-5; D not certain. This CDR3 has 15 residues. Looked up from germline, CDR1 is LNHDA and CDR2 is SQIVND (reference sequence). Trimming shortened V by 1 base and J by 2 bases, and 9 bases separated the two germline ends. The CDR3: CASSIATAGNQPQHF. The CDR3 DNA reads TGTGCCAGTAGTATAGCAACAGCAGGCAATCAGCCCCAGCATTTT.

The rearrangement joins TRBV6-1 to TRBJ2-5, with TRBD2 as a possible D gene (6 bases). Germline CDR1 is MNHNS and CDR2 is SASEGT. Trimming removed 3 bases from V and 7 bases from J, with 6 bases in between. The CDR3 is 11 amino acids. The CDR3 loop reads CASSEGGTQYF. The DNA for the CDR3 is TGTGCCAGCAGTGAGGGGGGGACCCAGTACTTC.

CDR3 loop: CASSPTGGEQYF. The CDR3 DNA reads as TGTGCCAGCAGTCCGACCGGGGGGGAGCAGTACTTC. The chain carries TRBV27 and TRBJ2-7; 7 bases line up with TRBD2. Unmatched junction bases numbered 5, after V lost 5 bases and J lost 7 bases. This CDR3 spans 12 amino acids. The germline gives CDR1 MNHEY, CDR2 SMNVEV (reference sequence).

The CDR3, as DNA: TGTGCCAGCAGCTTAGGGCAGGGGGAAGCTTTCTTT. Its protein is CASSLGQGEAFF. The V gene is TRBV11-1, the J gene TRBJ1-1; a possible D gene is TRBD1 (6 bases). Trimming removed 1 base from V and 8 bases from J, with 8 bases in between. Per the germline V gene, CDR1 is SGHAT and CDR2 is FQDESV (reference sequence). The CDR3 has 12 residues.

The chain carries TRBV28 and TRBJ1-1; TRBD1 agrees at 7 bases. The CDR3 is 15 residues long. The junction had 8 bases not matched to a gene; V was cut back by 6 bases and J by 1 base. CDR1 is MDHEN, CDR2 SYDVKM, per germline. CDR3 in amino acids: CASSSQAGGNTEAFF. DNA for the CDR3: TGTGCCAGCAGCTCCCAGGCAGGGGGGAACACTGAAGCTTTCTTT.

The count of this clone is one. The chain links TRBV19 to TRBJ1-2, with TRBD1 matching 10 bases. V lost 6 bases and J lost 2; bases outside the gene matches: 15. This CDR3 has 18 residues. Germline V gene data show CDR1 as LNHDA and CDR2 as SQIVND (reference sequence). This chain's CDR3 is CASRNPWTGGRRNYGYTF. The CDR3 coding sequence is TGTGCCAGTAGAAACCCATGGACAGGGGGTAGGAGGAACTATGGCTACACCTTC. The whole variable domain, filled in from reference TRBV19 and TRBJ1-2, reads DGGITQSPKYLFRKEGQNVTLSCEQNLNHDAMYWYRQDPGQGLRLIYYSQIVNDFQKGDIAEGYSVSREKKESFPLTVTSAQKNPTAFYLCASRNPWTGGRRNYGYTFGSGTRLTVV.

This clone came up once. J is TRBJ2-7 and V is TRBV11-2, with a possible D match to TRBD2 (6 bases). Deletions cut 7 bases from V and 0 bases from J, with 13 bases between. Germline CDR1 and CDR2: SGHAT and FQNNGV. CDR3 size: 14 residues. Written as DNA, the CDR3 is TGTGCCAGCACTCGGGGGAGGAGCTCCTACGAGCAGTACTTC. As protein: CASTRGRSSYEQYF.

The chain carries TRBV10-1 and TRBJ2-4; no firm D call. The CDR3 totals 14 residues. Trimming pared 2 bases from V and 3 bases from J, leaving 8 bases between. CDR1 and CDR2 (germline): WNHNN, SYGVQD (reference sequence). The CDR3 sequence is CASSEGGNKNIQYF. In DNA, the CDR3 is TGCGCCAGCAGTGAGGGTGGGAACAAAAACATTCAGTACTTC.

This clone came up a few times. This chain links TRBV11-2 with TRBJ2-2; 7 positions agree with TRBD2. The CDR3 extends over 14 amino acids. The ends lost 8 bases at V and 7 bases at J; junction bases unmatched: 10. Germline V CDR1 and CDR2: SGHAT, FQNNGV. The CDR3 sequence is CASQGPGGSGELFF. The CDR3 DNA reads TGTGCCAGCCAGGGCCCCGGGGGGAGCGGGGAGCTGTTTTTT.

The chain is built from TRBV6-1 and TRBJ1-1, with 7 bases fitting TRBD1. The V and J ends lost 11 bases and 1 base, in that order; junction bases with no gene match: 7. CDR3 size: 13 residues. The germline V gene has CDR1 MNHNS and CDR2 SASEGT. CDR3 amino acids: CAGLTGANTEAFF. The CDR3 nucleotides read TGTGCCGGACTAACAGGGGCGAACACTGAAGCTTTCTTT.

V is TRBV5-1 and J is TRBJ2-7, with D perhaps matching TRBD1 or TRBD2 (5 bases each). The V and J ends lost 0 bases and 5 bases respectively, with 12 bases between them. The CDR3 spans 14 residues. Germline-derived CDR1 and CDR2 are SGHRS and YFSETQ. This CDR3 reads CASSLVQGVNEQYF. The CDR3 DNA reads TGCGCCAGCAGCTTGGTCCAGGGAGTCAACGAGCAGTACTTC.

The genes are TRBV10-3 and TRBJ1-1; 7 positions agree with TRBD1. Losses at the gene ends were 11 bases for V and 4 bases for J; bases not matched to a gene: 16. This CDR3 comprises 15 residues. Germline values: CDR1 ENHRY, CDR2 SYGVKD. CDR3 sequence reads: CASTPSPQGGTEAFF. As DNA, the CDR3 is TGTGCCTCCACGCCATCCCCCCAGGGGGGCACTGAAGCTTTCTTT.

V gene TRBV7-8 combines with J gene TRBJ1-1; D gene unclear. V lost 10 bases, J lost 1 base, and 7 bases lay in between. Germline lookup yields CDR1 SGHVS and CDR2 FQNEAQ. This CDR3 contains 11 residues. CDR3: CANSKNTEAFF. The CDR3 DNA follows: TGTGCCAACTCAAAGAACACTGAAGCTTTCTTT. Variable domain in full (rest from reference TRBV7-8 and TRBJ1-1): GAGVSQSPRYKVAKRGQDVALRCDPISGHVSLFWYQQALGQGPEFLTYFQNEAQLDKSGLPSDRFFAERPEGSVSTLKIQRTQQEDSAVYLCANSKNTEAFFGQGTRLTVV.